This T cell receptor beta chain emerged from a study of blood T cell repertoires in COVID-19. The overall study: The United States, Italy and Spain supplied acute and convalescent COVID-19 samples. Sources were T cells, B-cell-depleted T cells, or PBMCs; the material itself was cDNA or gDNA.

The CDR3 has 13 amino acids. Germline V gives CDR1 LNHDA, CDR2 SQIVND (reference sequence). V was shortened by 5 bases and J by 2 bases, with 9 bases between the two germline ends. Using immunoSEQ multiplex PCR, the repertoire was profiled, and TCRdb retains in-frame clones only, with some absent. The repertoire includes a few hundred thousand clones, about 84% of them detected once, and 1.5% to 2% sits in the top ten. The V and J genes are TRBV19 and TRBJ1-2, with D hard to call. This TCR was sampled from a woman in her fifties or sixties with acute or convalescent COVID-19. Sequencing was performed on peripheral blood. Here the CDR3 DNA reads TGTGCCAGTAGTGAGGGAGGGAACTATGGCTACACCTTC. It codes for CASSEGGNYGYTF.